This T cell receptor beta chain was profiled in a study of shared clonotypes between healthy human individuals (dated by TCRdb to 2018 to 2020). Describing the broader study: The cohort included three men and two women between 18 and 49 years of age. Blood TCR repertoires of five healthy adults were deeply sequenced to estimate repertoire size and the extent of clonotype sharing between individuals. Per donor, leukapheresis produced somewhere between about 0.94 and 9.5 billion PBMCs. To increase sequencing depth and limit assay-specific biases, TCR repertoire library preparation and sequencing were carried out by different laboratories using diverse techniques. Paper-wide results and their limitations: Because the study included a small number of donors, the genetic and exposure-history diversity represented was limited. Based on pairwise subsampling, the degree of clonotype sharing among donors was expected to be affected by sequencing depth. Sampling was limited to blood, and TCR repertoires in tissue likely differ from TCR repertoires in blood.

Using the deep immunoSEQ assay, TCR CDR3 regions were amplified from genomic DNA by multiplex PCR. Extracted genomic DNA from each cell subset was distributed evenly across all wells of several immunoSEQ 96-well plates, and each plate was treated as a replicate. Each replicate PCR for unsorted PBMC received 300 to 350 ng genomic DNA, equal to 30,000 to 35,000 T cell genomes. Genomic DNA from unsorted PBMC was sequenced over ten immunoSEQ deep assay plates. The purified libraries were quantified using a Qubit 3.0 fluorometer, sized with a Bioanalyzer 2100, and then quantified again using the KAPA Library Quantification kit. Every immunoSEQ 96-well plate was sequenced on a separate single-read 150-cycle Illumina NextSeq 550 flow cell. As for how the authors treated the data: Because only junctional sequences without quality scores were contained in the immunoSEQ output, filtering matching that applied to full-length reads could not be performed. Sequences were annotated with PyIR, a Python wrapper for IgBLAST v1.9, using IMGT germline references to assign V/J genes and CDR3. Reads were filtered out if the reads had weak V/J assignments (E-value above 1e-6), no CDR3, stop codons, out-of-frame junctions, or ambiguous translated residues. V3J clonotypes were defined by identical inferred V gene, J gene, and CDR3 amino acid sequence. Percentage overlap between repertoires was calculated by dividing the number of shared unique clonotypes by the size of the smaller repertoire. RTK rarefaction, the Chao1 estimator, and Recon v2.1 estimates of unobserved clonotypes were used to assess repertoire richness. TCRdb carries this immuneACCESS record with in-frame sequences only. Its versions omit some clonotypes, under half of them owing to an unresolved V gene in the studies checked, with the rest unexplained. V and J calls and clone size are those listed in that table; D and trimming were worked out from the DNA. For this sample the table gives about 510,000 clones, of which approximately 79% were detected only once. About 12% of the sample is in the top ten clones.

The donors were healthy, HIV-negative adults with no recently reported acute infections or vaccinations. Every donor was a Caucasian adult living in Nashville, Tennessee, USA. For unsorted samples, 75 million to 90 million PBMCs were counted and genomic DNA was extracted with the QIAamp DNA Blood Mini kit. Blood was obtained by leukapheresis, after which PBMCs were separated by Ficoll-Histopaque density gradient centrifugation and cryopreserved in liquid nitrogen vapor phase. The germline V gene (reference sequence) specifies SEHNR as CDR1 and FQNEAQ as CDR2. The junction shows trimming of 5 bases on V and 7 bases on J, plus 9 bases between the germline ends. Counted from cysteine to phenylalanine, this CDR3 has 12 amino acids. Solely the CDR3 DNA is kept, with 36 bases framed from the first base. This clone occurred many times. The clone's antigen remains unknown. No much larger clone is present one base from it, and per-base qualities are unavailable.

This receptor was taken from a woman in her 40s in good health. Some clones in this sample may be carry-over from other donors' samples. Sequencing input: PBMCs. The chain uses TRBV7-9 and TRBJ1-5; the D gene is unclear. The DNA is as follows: TGTGCCAGCAGCGTACTGGACCAGCCCCAGCATTTT. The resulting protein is CASSVLDQPQHF.